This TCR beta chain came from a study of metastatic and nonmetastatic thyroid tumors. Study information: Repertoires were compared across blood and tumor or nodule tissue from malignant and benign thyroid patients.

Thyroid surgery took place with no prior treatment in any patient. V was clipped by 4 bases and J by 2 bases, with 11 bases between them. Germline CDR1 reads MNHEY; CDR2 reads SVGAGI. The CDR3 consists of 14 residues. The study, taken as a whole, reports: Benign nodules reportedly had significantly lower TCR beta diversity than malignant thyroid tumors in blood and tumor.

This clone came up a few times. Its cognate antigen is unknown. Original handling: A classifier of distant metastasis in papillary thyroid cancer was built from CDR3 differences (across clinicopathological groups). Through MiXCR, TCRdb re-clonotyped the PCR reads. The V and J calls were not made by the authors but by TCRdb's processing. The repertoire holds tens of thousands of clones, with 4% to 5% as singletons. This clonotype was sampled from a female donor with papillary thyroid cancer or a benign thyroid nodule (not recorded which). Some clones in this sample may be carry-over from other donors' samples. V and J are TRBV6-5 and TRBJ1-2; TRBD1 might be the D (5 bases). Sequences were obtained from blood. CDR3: CASSLQVVNYGYTF. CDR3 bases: TGTGCCAGCAGTTTACAGGTGGTCAACTATGGCTACACCTTC.